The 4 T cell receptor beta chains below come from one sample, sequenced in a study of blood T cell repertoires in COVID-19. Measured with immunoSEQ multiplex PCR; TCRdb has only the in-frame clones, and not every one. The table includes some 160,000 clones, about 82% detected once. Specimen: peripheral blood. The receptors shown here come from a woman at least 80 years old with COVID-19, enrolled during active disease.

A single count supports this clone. The chain's CDR3 is CASSSGGGSSSGNTIYF. The CDR3 region has the DNA TGTGCCAGCAGCTCCGGGGGGGGGTCCTCCTCTGGAAACACCATATATTTT. J is TRBJ1-3 and V is TRBV7-6; TRBD1 might be the D (5 bases). V dropped 4 bases and J dropped 0 bases, with 16 bases sitting between them. The germline V gene has CDR1 SGHVS and CDR2 FNYEAQ. This CDR3 comprises 17 residues.

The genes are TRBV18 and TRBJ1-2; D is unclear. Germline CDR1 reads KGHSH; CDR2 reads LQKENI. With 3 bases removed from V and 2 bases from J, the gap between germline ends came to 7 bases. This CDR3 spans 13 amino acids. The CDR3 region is CASSPEGNYGYTF. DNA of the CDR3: TGTGCCAGCTCACCGGAGGGCAACTATGGCTACACCTTC.

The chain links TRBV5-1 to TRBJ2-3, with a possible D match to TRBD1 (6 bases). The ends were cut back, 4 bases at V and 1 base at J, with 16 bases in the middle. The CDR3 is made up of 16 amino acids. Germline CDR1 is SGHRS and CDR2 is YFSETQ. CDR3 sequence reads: CASSRLGAGGTDTQYF. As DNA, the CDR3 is TGCGCCAGCAGCAGGTTGGGGGCCGGGGGCACAGATACGCAGTATTTT.

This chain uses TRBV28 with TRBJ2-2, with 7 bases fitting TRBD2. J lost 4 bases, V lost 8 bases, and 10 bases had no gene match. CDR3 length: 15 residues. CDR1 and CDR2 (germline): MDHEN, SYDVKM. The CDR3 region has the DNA TGTGCCAGCCGTCCGTGGCGGGGGAGCACCGGGGAGCTGTTTTTT. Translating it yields CASRPWRGSTGELFF.